This TCR beta chain is drawn from a study of early T cells in non-severe SARS-CoV-2 infection. Overall study: The input, bulk RNA from unsorted whole blood, was sequenced, and chains were unpaired. Broader study findings: Comparison of clonotypes with VDJdb favored anti-spike CD8 responses while missing private and CD4 specificities.

This clonotype was recorded a few times. Its antigen is undetermined. The CDR3 runs 16 residues. The ends were cut back, 5 bases at V and 3 bases at J, with 20 bases in the middle. CDR1 SGHAT and CDR2 FQNNGV come from the germline V gene. Individually, cDNA molecules had unique molecular identifiers attached to them. TCRdb re-called the 5' RACE reads through MiXCR, storing one row per CDR3 protein. This table has tens of thousands of distinct CDR3 sequences, 11% to 15% appearing once. This chain joins TRBV11-2 and TRBJ2-7; no definite D call. The source material was whole blood. The receptor's source is an adult who was a healthcare worker with PCR-confirmed SARS-CoV-2 infection or an uninfected control (not recorded which). CDR3 sequence: CASSPWPKGQIYEQYF. CDR3 bases: TGTGCCAGCAGCCCCTGGCCGAAGGGCCAAATCTACGAGCAGTACTTC.